This T cell receptor (beta chain) was sequenced for a study of blood T cells in healthy people across ages. Findings of the study overall: Both higher diversity and more naive CD4+ cells marked long-lived donors when set against aged donors.

The use of a sample-barcoded 5' primer and a J-beta primer mix characterized a second PCR of about 7 to 12 cycles. The yield of each sample was at least 2.5 million CDR3-containing paired-end reads. TCRdb recomputed calls from the 5' RACE reads with MiXCR, one row per CDR3 protein. Here the sample spans around 1,500,000 distinct CDR3 sequences, roughly 40% being singletons. This clonotype was recorded only once. Antigen unknown. V lost 3 bases and J lost 4, with 15 bases in between. The CDR3 sequence is 15 residues long. The donors, aged roughly 6 to 90, were healthy Caucasians from Russia. The V gene is TRBV12-3 or TRBV12-4, the J gene TRBJ1-2, with a tentative D call TRBD1 (6 bases). The TCR sequence derives from a woman younger than 30 in good health. The material sequenced was blood. The CDR3 protein is CASSLSGKGGYGYTF. The CDR3 nucleotides read TGTGCCAGCAGTTTGTCGGGCAAGGGGGGCTATGGCTACACCTTC.